The 29 T cell receptor beta chains given below trace back to one sample, sequenced in a study of Ad26.COV2.S vaccination and SARS-CoV-2 variants listed by TCRdb under 2021. Reading the label with the study, this specimen's treatment or condition is: about 20 received Ad26.COV2.S at low or high dose, single or two shots; 5 received placebo; per-sample allocation not given. Repertoires of vaccine and placebo recipients were sequenced from samples taken on day 63 after the first injection. Libraries were constructed by the immunoSEQ multiplex PCR assay. Entries here come from immuneACCESS through TCRdb and include only in-frame sequences with V and J called. Some clones fail to appear in such tables; in the studies checked, an unresolved V gene covers under half of the shortfall, and the cause of the remainder is unknown. The sample table contains 350,000 to 400,000 clones; only one count was recorded for 70% to 90% of them. Clones ranked in the top ten supply 3.5% of the sample.

The sequences come from peripheral blood, collected in a trial of Ad26.COV2.S vaccine versus placebo. The receptors were sampled from a person aged 18 to 59 who received the Ad26.COV2.S COVID-19 vaccine or a placebo.

This clone occurred a few times. The chain uses TRBV6-5 and TRBJ2-3; D is tentatively TRBD1 or TRBD2 (5 bases each). The germline V gene has CDR1 MNHEY and CDR2 SVGAGI. The V and J ends lost 6 bases and 4 bases respectively, with 17 bases between them. The CDR3 has 15 residues. The CDR3 bases are TGTGCCAGCAGCCTACTGCTGGGGGTCTCAGATACGCAGTATTTT. Amino acids: CASSLLLGVSDTQYF.

This clone was seen more than once but under ten times. The genes are TRBV6-5 and TRBJ2-5; D is unclear. The CDR3 consists of 15 residues. The V end lost 3 bases, the J end lost 4 bases, and 15 bases lay between the germline ends. The V gene's germline CDR1 is MNHEY and CDR2 SVGAGI. The CDR3 protein is CASSYSVVGSETQYF. In DNA form, the CDR3 reads TGTGCCAGCAGTTATAGTGTAGTAGGGTCAGAGACCCAGTACTTC.

This chain uses TRBV4-2 with TRBJ2-7; 12 bases align to TRBD2. Germline values: CDR1 LGHNA, CDR2 YNFKEQ. Trimming at V came to 3 bases and at J to 5 bases, leaving 11 bases not matched to a gene. The CDR3 loop spans 17 amino acids. The CDR3 region has the DNA TGTGCCAGCAGCCAGACTAGCGGGGGCGCCGACTTCCACGAGCAGTACTTC. As protein: CASSQTSGGADFHEQYF.

The chain has TRBV15 and TRBJ1-6; D gene unclear. This CDR3 contains 13 residues. The germline V gene encodes CDR1 LNHNV and CDR2 YYDKDF (reference sequence). Trimming left V 0 bases short and J 3 bases short, with 0 bases between. The DNA for the CDR3 is TGTGCCACCAGCAGAGACTATAATTCACCCCTCCACTTT. As protein: CATSRDYNSPLHF.

The chain couples TRBV6-5 to TRBJ1-2; D perhaps matches TRBD1 (6 bases). The CDR3 extends over 13 amino acids. V shed 11 bases and J shed 8 bases, with 21 bases lying between them. CDR1 and CDR2 (germline): MNHEY, SVGAGI. CDR3: CAGQVGQGLGYTF. CDR3 DNA sequence: TGTGCCGGGCAGGTAGGGCAGGGGCTCGGCTACACCTTC.

The chain carries TRBV4-1 and TRBJ1-5, with D possibly matching TRBD1 (5 bases). From germline, CDR1 is MGHRA and CDR2 YSYEKL. The germline V and J ends were trimmed by 6 bases and 4 bases, with 25 bases remaining between them. The CDR3 runs 18 residues. CDR3 DNA sequence: TGCGCCAGCAGTTCCTTCTGGTGGGGCGGTTCTACTAATCAGCCCCAGCATTTT. Protein sequence: CASSSFWWGGSTNQPQHF.

CDR3 nucleotides: TGCAGCGTTGGGGGAGGGACCGGGGAGCTGTTTTTT. As protein: CSVGGGTGELFF. V usage is TRBV29-1 and J usage is TRBJ2-2; 7 bases are shared with TRBD2. The V gene's germline CDR1 is SQVTM and CDR2 ANQGSEA. CDR3 length: 12 residues. With V trimmed by 4 bases and J by 5 bases, 1 base remained unmatched.

The chain recombines TRBV5-1 with TRBJ2-5; TRBD1 aligns across 7 bases. Germline V gene data show CDR1 as SGHRS and CDR2 as YFSETQ. CDR3 size: 16 residues. Germline trimming cut 3 bases from V and 3 bases from J; bases unmatched to any gene: 11. CDR3 loop: CASSSGPTGLEETQYF. CDR3 in DNA: TGCGCCAGCAGCTCGGGACCGACAGGGCTTGAAGAGACCCAGTACTTC. Drawing the rest from reference TRBV5-1 and TRBJ2-5, the complete variable domain is KAGVTQTPRYLIKTRGQQVTLSCSPISGHRSVSWYQQTPGQGLQFLFEYFSETQRNKGNFPGRFSGRQFSNSRSEMNVSTLELGDSALYLCASSSGPTGLEETQYFGPGTRLLVL.

This clone has more than one count but fewer than ten. The CDR3 loop is CASSVMQGTEAFF. CDR3 coding DNA: TGTGCCAGCAGCGTTATGCAAGGGACTGAAGCTTTCTTT. This sequence joins TRBV7-8 and TRBJ1-1; D uncertain. V lost 5 bases to trimming and J lost 5 bases, with 12 bases between them. This CDR3 spans 13 amino acids. Germline V lookup: CDR1 SGHVS, CDR2 FQNEAQ.

The gene calls are TRBV6-2 or TRBV6-3 and TRBJ2-7; the D is unclear. Germline V gives CDR1 MNHEY, CDR2 SVGEGT. The CDR3 totals 15 residues. The V end was cut by 2 bases, the J end by 0 bases, with 11 bases between. CDR3 sequence: CASSYDSRNSYEQYF. The CDR3 region has the DNA TGTGCCAGCAGTTACGATTCGCGGAACTCCTACGAGCAGTACTTC.

The CDR3 protein is CASGLHRYSNQPQHF. The CDR3 nucleotides are TGTGCCAGCGGACTTCACAGATATAGCAATCAGCCCCAGCATTTT. The gene calls are TRBV6-5 and TRBJ1-5; D uncertain. Germline CDR1 is MNHEY and CDR2 is SVGAGI. The CDR3 consists of 15 residues. V was trimmed by 8 bases and J by 0 bases, leaving 14 bases between them.

The gene calls are TRBV5-1 and TRBJ2-3; D uncertain. Germline CDR1 SGHRS, CDR2 YFSETQ. The CDR3 spans 18 residues. V lost 1 base and J 0 bases, leaving 18 bases between the germline ends. The CDR3 protein is CASSLRRSFFSSTDTQYF. The CDR3 nucleotides are TGCGCCAGCAGCTTGCGTCGGAGTTTCTTTTCTAGCACAGATACGCAGTATTTT.

The gene calls are TRBV2 and TRBJ2-7; 9 bases are a match to TRBD1. The CDR3 sequence is 14 residues long. Germline V lookup: CDR1 SNHLY, CDR2 FYNNEI. With 6 bases clipped from V and 6 bases from J, the junction kept 9 bases outside the gene matches. The CDR3 DNA reads as TGTGCCAGCAGCCGGGACAGGGATTTTTTCGAGCAGTACTTC. It is translated as CASSRDRDFFEQYF.

The V gene is TRBV2, the J gene TRBJ2-7; D gene unclear. The CDR3 runs to 13 residues. The V end was cut by 10 bases, the J end by 3 bases, with 16 bases between. Per the germline V gene, CDR1 is SNHLY and CDR2 is FYNNEI. CDR3 region: CANRRAVDYEQYF. CDR3 bases: TGTGCCAACCGAAGGGCGGTTGACTACGAGCAGTACTTC.

The chain is built from TRBV11-3 and TRBJ2-3; no clear D gene. The CDR3 runs 14 residues. Trimming left V 1 base short and J 4 bases short, with 9 bases between. Germline lookup yields CDR1 SGHNT and CDR2 YENEEA. This chain's CDR3 is CASSLGIPPDTQYF. CDR3 nucleotides: TGTGCCAGCAGCTTAGGTATCCCTCCAGATACGCAGTATTTT.

This chain links TRBV7-6 with TRBJ2-2; D may be TRBD2 (6 bases). This CDR3 has 15 amino acids. V lost 1 base to trimming and J lost 6 bases, with 12 bases between them. From germline, CDR1 is SGHVS and CDR2 FNYEAQ. The CDR3 protein is CASSLGGGDPGELFF. As DNA, the CDR3 is TGTGCCAGCAGCTTAGGGGGAGGTGACCCCGGGGAGCTGTTTTTT.

The chain employs TRBV10-3 and TRBJ1-1; weak D call: TRBD1 (5 bases). The germline V gene has CDR1 ENHRY and CDR2 SYGVKD. V dropped 7 bases and J dropped 0 bases, with 9 bases sitting between them. The CDR3 is 13 amino acids. DNA for the CDR3: TGTGCCATCACCGACAGATTGAACACTGAAGCTTTCTTT. It translates to CAITDRLNTEAFF.

This chain connects TRBV19 to TRBJ2-2, with D perhaps matching TRBD2 (5 bases). Per germline, CDR1 LNHDA and CDR2 SQIVND (reference sequence). Trimming took 3 bases from V and 8 from J, leaving 22 bases between them. The CDR3 extends over 17 amino acids. The CDR3 loop reads CASSMTGSKYGKGELFF. In nucleotides, the CDR3 is TGTGCCAGTAGTATGACGGGATCGAAGTACGGGAAGGGGGAGCTGTTTTTT.

J is TRBJ2-1 and V is TRBV6-2 or TRBV6-3, with a weak D call TRBD1 (5 bases). The V gene's germline CDR1 is MNHEY and CDR2 SVGEGT. CDR3 length: 16 residues. With 7 bases removed from V and 1 base from J, the gap between germline ends came to 17 bases. The CDR3 DNA reads TGTGCCAGCACCCCAGGGCATGCGGTTTCCTACAATGAGCAGTTCTTC. It is translated as CASTPGHAVSYNEQFF.

V usage is TRBV7-2 and J usage is TRBJ1-1, with TRBD1 matching 7 bases. The CDR3 contains 15 residues. V shed 5 bases, J shed 0 bases, and the junction held 6 bases outside the gene matches. Germline V CDR1 and CDR2: SGHTA, FQGNSA. The CDR3 DNA sequence: TGTGCCAGCAGCCAACAGGGGAGATTGAACACTGAAGCTTTCTTT. Translation gives CASSQQGRLNTEAFF.

As for this clone: Relative to the germline gene, one junction end is altered; a read error may explain this. The chain has TRBV7-7 and TRBJ2-5, with 9 bases aligning to TRBD1. The germline V gene has CDR1 SSHAT and CDR2 FNYEAQ (reference sequence). The CDR3 spans 15 residues. CDR3 coding DNA: TGTGCTAGCAGCCCTCAACAGGGGGCGCCGGAGACCCAGTACTTC. This codes for CASSPQQGAPETQYF. The complete variable domain, with remaining parts taken from reference TRBV7-7 and TRBJ2-5, reads GAGVSQSPRYKVTKRGQDVTLRCDPISSHATLYWYQQALGQGPEFLTYFNYEAQPDKSGLPSDRFSAERPEGSISTLTIQRTEQRDSAMYRCASSPQQGAPETQYFGPGTRLLVL.

V is TRBV5-5 and J is TRBJ1-2; D might be TRBD1 (5 bases). The CDR3 is 16 residues long. V was trimmed by 4 bases and J by 6 bases, leaving 22 bases between them. Looked up from germline, CDR1 is SGHKS and CDR2 is YYEKEE (reference sequence). DNA for the CDR3: TGTGCCAGCAGCCCAGCAGAATGGGCGGCCAGGGATGGCTACACCTTC. Residues: CASSPAEWAARDGYTF.

In DNA form, the CDR3 reads TGTGCCAGCAGCTTGTCTGGTTTTGAAGCTTTCTTT. It specifies CASSLSGFEAFF. The J gene is TRBJ1-1, the V gene TRBV5-6; no definite D call. The germline V and J ends were trimmed by 1 base and 7 bases, with 8 bases remaining between them. Germline CDR1 and CDR2: SGHDT and YYEEEE. The CDR3 is 12 amino acids.

This clone was picked up one time. The chain combines TRBV6-5 with TRBJ2-1; tentative D call: TRBD2 (5 bases). The CDR3 has 11 residues. The V and J ends lost 11 bases and 5 bases respectively, with 10 bases between them. Germline V CDR1 and CDR2: MNHEY, SVGAGI. DNA of the CDR3: TGTGCCGCTAGCAGAAACAATGAGCAGTTCTTC. Translated, it gives CAASRNNEQFF.

The chain has TRBV5-1 and TRBJ1-2, with TRBD1 matching over 10 bases. V lost 4 bases, J lost 4 bases, and 7 bases stayed unmatched. The germline gives CDR1 SGHRS, CDR2 YFSETQ. This CDR3 is built from 15 residues. In nucleotides, the CDR3 is TGCGCCAGCAGCAGCCGGGACAGGGGCCTCTATGGCTACACCTTC. Translation: CASSSRDRGLYGYTF.

The chain carries TRBV7-2 and TRBJ1-1; D uncertain. Trimming took off 3 bases at V and 0 bases at J, with 11 bases between the two ends. Germline V lookup: CDR1 SGHTA, CDR2 FQGNSA. The CDR3 covers 15 residues. The CDR3 reads CASSLWLGVNTEAFF. The CDR3 region has the DNA TGTGCCAGCAGCTTGTGGTTGGGCGTGAACACTGAAGCTTTCTTT.

The rearrangement links TRBV19 to TRBJ1-1; 7 bases fit TRBD1. V dropped 10 bases and J dropped 3; count of bases not matched to a gene: 5. The CDR3 covers 12 residues. Per the germline V gene, CDR1 is LNHDA and CDR2 is SQIVND (reference sequence). This CDR3 is CATQGSYTEAFF. CDR3 in DNA: TGTGCCACACAGGGGAGTTACACTGAAGCTTTCTTT.

The genes are TRBV7-2 and TRBJ2-2; no firm D call. CDR1 and CDR2 from the germline V gene are SGHTA and FQGNSA. The CDR3 covers 15 residues. Trimming took 0 bases from V and 1 from J, leaving 6 bases between them. CDR3 bases: TGTGCCAGCAGCTTAGCGCTGGGGAACACCGGGGAGCTGTTTTTT. It encodes CASSLALGNTGELFF.

The chain couples TRBV18 to TRBJ1-2; TRBD1 agrees at 8 bases. This CDR3 has 15 residues. Germline V gives CDR1 KGHSH, CDR2 LQKENI. V shed 0 bases, J shed 5 bases, and the junction held 5 bases outside the gene matches. CDR3 loop: CASSPPSGQDYGYTF. CDR3 nucleotides: TGTGCCAGCTCACCACCATCGGGACAGGATTATGGCTACACCTTC.